Shown below are 20 T cell receptor beta chains from a single sample sequenced in a study of cytomegalovirus exposure and HLA in healthy donors. 13 Jbeta primers and 60 Vbeta primers were used for the PCR. The method was immunoSEQ multiplex PCR; TCRdb's version includes in-frame clones alone and lacks a portion of them. Of roughly 120,000 clones listed, 9% to 10% were seen once; the top ten hold less than 4%. The sample consisted of PBMCs. These receptors were collected from a man younger than 40 in good health and CMV-seronegative.

The chain joins TRBV7-2 to TRBJ2-1, with 13 bases identical to TRBD2. CDR3 length: 15 residues. The germline gives CDR1 SGHTA, CDR2 FQGNSA. V gave up 5 bases and J gave up 12 bases; unmatched junction bases: 10. The CDR3 reads CASSGGTSGGAGQFF. The CDR3 DNA reads as TGTGCCAGCAGCGGCGGAACTAGCGGGGGGGCAGGGCAGTTCTTC.

This chain links TRBV7-8 with TRBJ2-3; 8 bases fit TRBD2. Germline CDR1 and CDR2: SGHVS and FQNEAQ. This CDR3 contains 15 residues. After removal of 1 base from V and 3 bases from J, the junction contained 3 bases not matched to a gene. The CDR3 here is CASSLEAGDTDTQYF. CDR3 nucleotides: TGTGCCAGCAGCTTAGAAGCGGGGGATACAGATACGCAGTATTTT.

In its sample, this clone was seen once. Given the absence of the conserved phenylalanine or tryptophan at the CDR3 end, a read error is likely. The CDR3 nucleotides are TGTGCCAGCAGCGCCGCTAACCCCGTCACTGAAGCTTTCCTT. Protein product: CASSAANPVTEAFL. The chain combines TRBV6-1 with TRBJ1-1; D remains unclear. Trimming removed 6 bases at V and 4 bases at J, with 15 bases between. CDR1 is MNHNS, CDR2 SASEGT, per germline. The CDR3 spans 14 residues.

This chain joins TRBV14 and TRBJ2-3; tentative D call: TRBD2 (5 bases). Trimming shortened V by 4 bases and J by 3 bases, and 8 bases separated the two germline ends. In germline, CDR1 is SGHDN, CDR2 FVKESK. CDR3 length: 13 amino acids. CDR3 loop: CASSRPGTDTQYF. DNA for the CDR3: TGTGCCAGCAGCCGTCCGGGGACAGATACGCAGTATTTT.

This clone was seen a few times. The genes are TRBV4-1 and TRBJ2-5, with D perhaps matching TRBD2 (5 bases). With 1 base removed from V and 5 bases from J, the gap between germline ends came to 14 bases. Germline V lookup: CDR1 MGHRA, CDR2 YSYEKL. CDR3 size: 15 residues. Here the CDR3 DNA reads TGCGCCAGCAGCCAAGGAGGGTGGTGTTGGGAGACCCAGTACTTC. This codes for CASSQGGWCWETQYF.

This clone was detected only a few times. The J gene is TRBJ1-1, the V gene TRBV5-1; D ambiguous. This CDR3 contains 14 residues. Germline CDR1 is SGHRS and CDR2 is YFSETQ. Trimming removed 1 base at V and 2 bases at J, with 9 bases between. The CDR3 sequence is CASSLLGRNTEAFF. The CDR3 DNA reads as TGCGCCAGCAGCTTGTTAGGGAGAAACACTGAAGCTTTCTTT.

There are a few counts of this clone. This chain joins TRBV19 and TRBJ2-4; 8 bases match TRBD2. This CDR3 is built from 16 residues. The junction had 4 bases not matched to a gene; V was cut back by 3 bases and J by 0 bases. Germline-derived CDR1 and CDR2 are LNHDA and SQIVND (reference sequence). The CDR3 DNA reads as TGTGCCAGTAGTATCTCGGGGGGGAAAGCCAAAAACATTCAGTACTTC. Translated, it gives CASSISGGKAKNIQYF.

The sample holds a few counts of this clone. The CDR3 here is CASSRGLAGTDTQYF. CDR3 DNA sequence: TGTGCCAGCAGCAGGGGACTAGCGGGCACAGATACGCAGTATTTT. The V gene is TRBV6-4, the J gene TRBJ2-3, with 11 bases that match TRBD2. Germline trimming cut 6 bases from V and 1 base from J; bases unmatched to any gene: 3. CDR1 and CDR2 (germline): MRHNA, SNTAGT. CDR3 length: 15 residues.

J is TRBJ2-7 and V is TRBV6-6; D might be TRBD2 (7 bases). The V end was cut by 10 bases, the J end by 7 bases, with 17 bases between. This CDR3 has 12 amino acids. Looked up from germline, CDR1 is MNHNY and CDR2 is SVGAGI (reference sequence). The DNA for the CDR3 is TGTGCCACCTCCTCGCGGGGGCGGGAGCAGTACTTC. This codes for CATSSRGREQYF.

This chain links TRBV6-5 with TRBJ2-7, with D possibly being TRBD1 (6 bases). The CDR3 loop spans 12 amino acids. Germline V gives CDR1 MNHEY, CDR2 SVGAGI. V was cut by 5 bases and J by 6 bases, with 11 bases left in between. The CDR3, as DNA: TGTGCCAGCAGTGCCGGGACAACCGAGCAGTACTTC. This gives the protein CASSAGTTEQYF.

In its sample, this clone was seen a few times. Other DNA sequences from this sample encode an identical CDR3 as well. J is TRBJ2-7 and V is TRBV5-1, with 8 bases that match TRBD1. Looked up from germline, CDR1 is SGHRS and CDR2 is YFSETQ. This CDR3 spans 14 amino acids. J lost 2 bases, V lost 3 bases, and 4 bases had no gene match. In nucleotides, the CDR3 is TGCGCCAGCAGCTCCGGACAGGGAGCCTACGAGCAGTACTTC. Translation gives CASSSGQGAYEQYF. The variable domain in full, completed from reference TRBV5-1 and TRBJ2-7, reads KAGVTQTPRYLIKTRGQQVTLSCSPISGHRSVSWYQQTPGQGLQFLFEYFSETQRNKGNFPGRFSGRQFSNSRSEMNVSTLELGDSALYLCASSSGQGAYEQYFGPGTRLTVT.

This clone was recorded a few times. The chain combines TRBV11-3 with TRBJ2-6; D may be TRBD2 (6 bases). V lost 6 bases and J 4 bases, leaving 16 bases between the germline ends. The CDR3 has 16 residues. The germline gives CDR1 SGHNT, CDR2 YENEEA. CDR3 amino acids: CASRSAGGSGANVLTF. The CDR3 DNA reads TGTGCCAGCAGGAGCGCTGGGGGGTCCGGGGCCAACGTCCTGACTTTC.

The chain is built from TRBV19 and TRBJ2-2; possible D gene TRBD2, 6 bases. The V gene's germline CDR1 is LNHDA and CDR2 SQIVND (reference sequence). V lost 4 bases, J lost 6 bases, and 18 bases lay in between. The CDR3 has 16 amino acids. This CDR3 is CASSTSGRGRAGELFF. CDR3 sequence (DNA): TGTGCCAGTAGTACGTCCGGGCGGGGAAGGGCCGGGGAGCTGTTTTTT.

This clone was observed a few times. The chain uses TRBV5-1 and TRBJ2-1; possible D gene TRBD1, 6 bases. In germline, CDR1 is SGHRS, CDR2 YFSETQ. V lost 0 bases to trimming and J lost 5 bases, with 18 bases between them. The CDR3 covers 17 residues. As DNA, the CDR3 is TGCGCCAGCAGCTTGGATATGTCTGAGGGACAACACAATGAGCAGTTCTTC. It encodes CASSLDMSEGQHNEQFF.

This clone appeared a few times. The genes are TRBV5-1 and TRBJ1-6; D possibly corresponds to TRBD1 (5 bases). CDR3 length: 14 amino acids. The V end lost 2 bases, the J end lost 7 bases, and 10 bases lay between the germline ends. Germline lookup yields CDR1 SGHRS and CDR2 YFSETQ. The CDR3 DNA reads TGCGCCAGCAGCTTCCCAGGGTACAATTCACCCCTCCACTTT. Protein: CASSFPGYNSPLHF. The full variable domain, with the rest looked up from reference TRBV5-1 and TRBJ1-6, is KAGVTQTPRYLIKTRGQQVTLSCSPISGHRSVSWYQQTPGQGLQFLFEYFSETQRNKGNFPGRFSGRQFSNSRSEMNVSTLELGDSALYLCASSFPGYNSPLHFGNGTRLTVT.

V gene TRBV4-3 combines with J gene TRBJ2-1, with D unclear. CDR1 and CDR2 from the germline V gene are LGHNA and YSLEER. V dropped 0 bases and J dropped 0 bases, with 9 bases sitting between them. The CDR3 totals 16 residues. CDR3 DNA sequence: TGCGCCAGCAGCCAAGATGAGAGGAGCTCCTACAATGAGCAGTTCTTC. This encodes CASSQDERSSYNEQFF.

The sample holds a few counts of this clone. The chain employs TRBV7-9 and TRBJ2-1, with D unclear. Germline lookup yields CDR1 SEHNR and CDR2 FQNEAQ (reference sequence). V was clipped by 2 bases and J by 8 bases, with 4 bases between them. The CDR3 length is 11 residues. The CDR3 DNA is TGTGCCAGCAGCTTATCCTATGAGCAGTTCTTC. Its protein is CASSLSYEQFF.

V gene TRBV10-1 combines with J gene TRBJ2-5; 10 bases are shared with TRBD2. V was pared by 0 bases and J by 0 bases, with 4 bases of the junction left unmatched. Germline-derived CDR1 and CDR2 are WNHNN and SYGVQD (reference sequence). The CDR3 loop spans 17 amino acids. The CDR3 protein is CASSESGTSANQETQYF. CDR3 sequence (DNA): TGCGCCAGCAGTGAGTCCGGGACTAGCGCTAACCAAGAGACCCAGTACTTC.

There are a few counts of this clone. The J gene is TRBJ2-5, the V gene TRBV12-5; 7 bases are shared with TRBD1. TRBJ2-7 explains the end of the DNA better; the J call may be wrong. The CDR3 runs to 15 residues. Germline CDR1 reads LGHNT; CDR2 reads FRNRAP. CDR3 loop: CASGNRQGPTYEQYF. The CDR3 DNA reads TGTGCTAGTGGTAACCGACAGGGCCCCACCTACGAGCAGTACTTC.

The chain links TRBV5-6 to TRBJ1-2, with D perhaps matching TRBD1 (5 bases). Germline V CDR1 and CDR2: SGHDT, YYEEEE. Trimming left V 9 bases short and J 2 bases short, with 17 bases between. CDR3 length: 14 residues. As DNA, the CDR3 is TGTGCCACCTCTTACCAGCAGGGAAACTATGGCTACACCTTC. Residues: CATSYQQGNYGYTF. The entire variable domain, with the rest obtained from reference TRBV5-6 and TRBJ1-2, is as follows: DAGVTQSPTHLIKTRGQQVTLRCSPKSGHDTVSWYQQALGQGPQFIFQYYEEEERQRGNFPDRFSGHQFPNYSSELNVNALLLGDSALYLCATSYQQGNYGYTFGSGTRLTVV.